This entry lists 8 T cell receptor beta chains sequenced from one sample in a study of cytomegalovirus exposure and HLA in healthy donors. Measured with immunoSEQ multiplex PCR; TCRdb has only the in-frame clones, and not every one. The sample includes 100,000 to 150,000 clones, more than 95% of them seen just once. The sample was PBMCs. The receptors shown here come from a man in his late teens or twenties in good health and CMV-seronegative.

The genes are TRBV11-3 and TRBJ1-1; TRBD1 might be the D (6 bases). The CDR3 extends over 16 amino acids. The V end lost 5 bases, the J end lost 0 bases, and 16 bases lay between the germline ends. Per germline, CDR1 SGHNT and CDR2 YENEEA. In DNA, the CDR3 is TGTGCCAGCAGCCTTGGCGGGGGGGCCATGAACACTGAAGCTTTCTTT. Translating gives CASSLGGGAMNTEAFF. Full variable domain (remainder filled in from reference TRBV11-3 and TRBJ1-1): EAGVVQSPRYKIIEKKQPVAFWCNPISGHNTLYWYLQNLGQGPELLIRYENEEAVDDSQLPKDRFSAERLKGVDSTLKIQPAELGDSAVYLCASSLGGGAMNTEAFFGQGTRLTVV.

This clone has a single count. The chain is built from TRBV10-3 and TRBJ2-2, with D tentatively TRBD2 (6 bases). The CDR3 is made up of 15 amino acids. V lost 3 bases and J 6 bases, leaving 14 bases between the germline ends. Germline-derived CDR1 and CDR2 are ENHRY and SYGVKD. The CDR3: CAISENGGSAGELFF. In DNA form, the CDR3 reads TGTGCCATCAGTGAAAACGGGGGTTCCGCCGGGGAGCTGTTTTTT.

The V gene is TRBV6-1, the J gene TRBJ1-5; 11 bases map to TRBD1. The V gene end was trimmed by 7 bases and the J gene end by 7 bases; junction bases not matched to a gene: 9. The CDR3 has 15 residues. Looked up from germline, CDR1 is MNHNS and CDR2 is SASEGT. CDR3 DNA sequence: TGTGCCAGCACCCCGGACAGGGGGCTGAGGCAGCCCCAGCATTTT. This sequence encodes CASTPDRGLRQPQHF.

The genes are TRBV19 and TRBJ2-7, with TRBD1 matching over 9 bases. CDR3 length equals 13 residues. The V and J ends lost 7 bases and 7 bases, in that order; junction bases with no gene match: 8. From germline, CDR1 is LNHDA and CDR2 SQIVND (reference sequence). CDR3 loop: CASKGQGSWEQYF. The CDR3 nucleotides are TGTGCCAGTAAGGGACAGGGATCTTGGGAGCAGTACTTC.

The V gene is TRBV28, the J gene TRBJ2-4, with a weak D call TRBD1 (5 bases). The CDR3 consists of 13 residues. V was shortened by 6 bases and J by 1 base, with 7 bases between the two germline ends. CDR1 is MDHEN, CDR2 SYDVKM, per germline. The CDR3 DNA follows: TGTGCCAGCAGGGACAACGCCAAAAACATTCAGTACTTC. It specifies CASRDNAKNIQYF. Full variable domain (rest looked up from reference TRBV28 and TRBJ2-4): DVKVTQSSRYLVKRTGEKVFLECVQDMDHENMFWYRQDPGLGLRLIYFSYDVKMKEKGDIPEGYSVSREKKERFSLILESASTNQTSMYLCASRDNAKNIQYFGAGTRLSVL.

V and J are TRBV5-1 and TRBJ2-7, with 8 bases identical to TRBD2. This CDR3 is 16 amino acids long. CDR1 and CDR2 (germline): SGHRS, YFSETQ. The trim removed 0 bases at V and 2 bases at J, leaving 7 bases unmatched. CDR3 DNA sequence: TGCGCCAGCAGCTTGGCCGCGCGGGAGGAGACCTACGAGCAGTACTTC. It is translated as CASSLAAREETYEQYF.

This clone was observed once. The chain carries TRBV5-6 and TRBJ1-3; D is ambiguous. The CDR3 contains 16 residues. V was cut by 2 bases and J by 5 bases, with 17 bases left in between. Germline assignment: CDR1 SGHDT and CDR2 YYEEEE. In nucleotides, the CDR3 is TGTGCCAGCAGCTTCACCGGGGAAACCTTGAGAAACACCATATATTTT. Residues: CASSFTGETLRNTIYF.

The chain is built from TRBV13 and TRBJ2-7; TRBD1 matches 7 bases. This CDR3 is built from 14 residues. The V gene's germline CDR1 is PRHDT and CDR2 FYEKMQ (reference sequence). The V segment lost 4 bases and the J segment 2 bases; nucleotides outside the gene matches: 5. The CDR3 loop reads CASSWGTATYEQYF. CDR3 in DNA: TGTGCCAGCAGCTGGGGGACAGCCACCTACGAGCAGTACTTC.